These T cell receptor beta chains were read from a single sample in a study of blood T cells in healthy people across ages. TCRdb called the 5' RACE reads again in MiXCR, with one record for every CDR3 protein. The table records around 900,000 distinct CDR3 sequences, roughly 50% of them present only once. The sample comprised blood. Receptor source: a woman aged 55-70 years in good health. CDR3s include the opening cysteine and the closing phenylalanine or tryptophan. D genes are given only for firm matches. The listing skips clone size in some rows; elsewhere it reads once, few, many or a size class.

TRBV21-1	-	TRBJ2-7	-	TGTGCCAGCAGCAAAGGGGGGAACTCCTACGAGCAGTACTTC	CASSKGGNSYEQYF
TRBV15	-	TRBJ2-3	TRBD1	TGTGCCACCAGCAGAGATAATGGACAGGTCTACACAGATACGCAGTATTTT	CATSRDNGQVYTDTQYF
TRBV6-2/TRBV6-3	-	TRBJ1-6	TRBD1	TGTGCCAGCAGTCGCCGCCCAGGGGGGCGCCACAATTCACCCCTCCACTTT	CASSRRPGGRHNSPLHF
TRBV28	-	TRBJ2-5	TRBD2	TGTGCCAGCAGTTGGACTAGCGTTGGGACCCAGTACTTC	CASSWTSVGTQYF
TRBV20-1	-	TRBJ2-6	-	TGCAGTGCTAGAGACGGGACGACTGACTCTGGGGCCAACGTCCTGACTTTC	CSARDGTTDSGANVLTF
TRBV12-3/TRBV12-4	-	TRBJ1-2	TRBD1	TGTGCCAGCAGGGCCGGGACAGGGAGATCCTATGGCTACACCTTC	CASRAGTGRSYGYTF
TRBV27	few	TRBJ2-1	-	TGTGCCAGCAGTTTCAATGCCCACAATGAGCAGTTCTTC	CASSFNAHNEQFF
TRBV7-2	-	TRBJ2-1	TRBD2	TGTGCCAGCAGCTCCACCGGGACTAGCGTTATCAATGAGCAGTTCTTC	CASSSTGTSVINEQFF
TRBV7-6	-	TRBJ2-7	-	TGTGCCAGCAGCTTAACCCCGGGACCCCAATCCTACGAGCAGTACTTC	CASSLTPGPQSYEQYF
TRBV27	-	TRBJ2-2	TRBD2	TGTGCCAGCAGTTTTACGGCGGGAGCGAACACCGGGGAGCTGTTTTTT	CASSFTAGANTGELFF
TRBV20-1	-	TRBJ2-7	-	TGCAGTGCTAGAGATATAATGTGGTACGAGCAGTACTTC	CSARDIMWYEQYF
TRBV25-1	-	TRBJ1-1	-	TGTGCCAGCAGTGAAGGAAGGCTAGACACTGAAGCTTTCTTT	CASSEGRLDTEAFF
TRBV27	few	TRBJ2-7	TRBD2	TGTGCCAGCAGTTCTACACGGACTAGCCGTGAGCAGTACTTC	CASSSTRTSREQYF
TRBV9	-	TRBJ2-3	TRBD2	TGTGCCAGCAGCGTAAGCCTAGCGGGTATCACAGATACGCAGTATTTT	CASSVSLAGITDTQYF
TRBV5-4	few	TRBJ2-5	-	TGTGCCAGCTCCACTCTCAGCGATGGGGAGACCCAGTACTTC	CASSTLSDGETQYF
TRBV7-2	once	TRBJ2-7	-	TGTGCCAGCAGCTTATCAGAGACCCGGTACTTC	CASSLSETRYF
TRBV20-1	few	TRBJ2-3	-	TGCAGTGCAATGCGAGACTATTTGTCAGATACGCAGTATTTT	CSAMRDYLSDTQYF
TRBV5-5	-	TRBJ2-1	TRBD2	TGTGCCAGCATCAAACTAGCGGGAGCGTACAATGAGCAGTTCTTC	CASIKLAGAYNEQFF
TRBV29-1	few	TRBJ2-7	-	TGCAGCGTTGAACTTACGGGGCACGAGCAGTACTTC	CSVELTGHEQYF
TRBV12-3/TRBV12-4	-	TRBJ1-1	TRBD1	TGTGCCAGCAGAGGAACAGGGGTGAACACTGAAGCTTTCTTT	CASRGTGVNTEAFF
TRBV18	-	TRBJ1-5	-	TGTGCCAGCTCACCAGGGGTTGGCAATCAGCCCCAGCATTTT	CASSPGVGNQPQHF
TRBV20-1	-	TRBJ1-6	-	TGCAGTGCTAGAGCGGGCTACTCCTATAATTCACCCCTCCACTTT	CSARAGYSYNSPLHF
TRBV7-9	-	TRBJ2-1	TRBD1	TGTGCCAGCAGCTTAGTTTCGGGACAGCTAGGCGATGAGCAGTTCTTC	CASSLVSGQLGDEQFF
TRBV6-2/TRBV6-3	-	TRBJ2-7	-	TGTGCCAGCTGGAAAGGGGCAGGGAGCTCCTACAATGAGCAGTACTTC	CASWKGAGSSYNEQYF
TRBV20-1	-	TRBJ2-7	TRBD2	TGCAGTGCTTCCCGCGGCGGGAGGGGCTACGAGCAGTACTTC	CSASRGGRGYEQYF
TRBV10-3	-	TRBJ1-5	-	TGTGCCATCAGCACCGACAGGATGTACAATCAGCCCCAGCATTTT	CAISTDRMYNQPQHF
TRBV6-7	-	TRBJ2-3	TRBD2	TGTGCCAGCAGTTTTCGAGCGGGATCTTTTAGTGCGCAGTATTTT	CASSFRAGSFSAQYF
TRBV5-1	few	TRBJ2-5	TRBD2	TGCGCCAGCAGCGTCGGGACTAGAGAGACCCAGTACTTC	CASSVGTRETQYF
TRBV20-1	-	TRBJ2-1	-	TGCAGTGCTAGAGATGACAGAGAGCAGTTCTTC	CSARDDREQFF
TRBV9	-	TRBJ2-5	-	TGTGCCAGCAGCGTTTTTGGTAGTGGGGAGACCCAGTACTTC	CASSVFGSGETQYF
TRBV12-3/TRBV12-4	-	TRBJ2-7	TRBD2	TGTGCCAGCAGCAACGGACTAGCGGGAGCCGAGCAGTACTTC	CASSNGLAGAEQYF
TRBV7-2	-	TRBJ1-1	TRBD1	TGTGCCAGCAGACTACACGACAGGGGGGAAACTGAAGCTTTCTTT	CASRLHDRGETEAFF
TRBV19	-	TRBJ2-7	-	TGTGCCAGTAGCGACCGGGGTGGAGGCTACGAGCAGTACTTC	CASSDRGGGYEQYF
TRBV28	-	TRBJ2-6	-	TGTGCCAGCATGCAGGGGACGTCTGGGACCAACGTCCTGACTTTC	CASMQGTSGTNVLTF
TRBV7-2	-	TRBJ1-4	TRBD1	TGTGCCAGCAGTCGTACAGGGGCTGCAACTAATGAAAAACTGTTTTTT	CASSRTGAATNEKLFF
TRBV29-1	many	TRBJ2-5	-	TGCAGCGTTGAGGGGTTGGGGGGGCGCGAGACCCAGTACTTC	CSVEGLGGRETQYF
TRBV6-2/TRBV6-3	-	TRBJ1-2	-	TGTGCCAGCAGTACTCAATCGAGGGGCCTGGAGAACTATGGCTACACCTTC	CASSTQSRGLENYGYTF
TRBV7-9	few	TRBJ2-5	-	TGTGCCAGCAGCTCCCAATTTGGGATCGGGGAGACCCAGTACTTC	CASSSQFGIGETQYF
TRBV7-3	-	TRBJ2-2	TRBD2	TGTGCCAGCAGCTCAAATGGACTAGCTAGTTGGACCGGGGAGCTGTTTTTT	CASSSNGLASWTGELFF
TRBV20-1	-	TRBJ2-1	-	TGCAGTGCTAGCCCCCCCGGGAGAATGGTCAATGAGCAGTTCTTC	CSASPPGRMVNEQFF
TRBV18	-	TRBJ2-1	TRBD2	TGTGCCAGCACAACTAGCGGGAGGGCCCTCTACAATGAGCAGTTCTTC	CASTTSGRALYNEQFF
TRBV6-6	once	TRBJ2-3	TRBD2	TGTGCCAGCAGTTACGACGGCCGGGAGGGCACAGATACGCAGTATTTT	CASSYDGREGTDTQYF
TRBV3-1	-	TRBJ2-3	TRBD2	TGTGCCAGCAGCCTAAATTCCGGGAGAAGCGGGAGTGATACGCAGTATTTT	CASSLNSGRSGSDTQYF
TRBV11-2	-	TRBJ2-1	-	TGTGCCAGCAGGGGCCCGGGCAGGAACAATGAGCAGTTCTTC	CASRGPGRNNEQFF
TRBV4-1	-	TRBJ2-1	-	TGCGCCAGCAGCCCGGCCGTTTCCTACAATGAGCAGTTCTTC	CASSPAVSYNEQFF
TRBV7-9	few	TRBJ2-5	-	TGTGCCAGCAGCTTAGTTTCCGGGGAGACCCAGTACTTC	CASSLVSGETQYF
TRBV10-2	-	TRBJ2-7	-	TGCGCCAGCAGTGGGTCAAAGGGGGCCTACGAGCAGTACTTC	CASSGSKGAYEQYF
TRBV19	once	TRBJ2-7	TRBD1	TGTGCCAGTAGTACCCAGGGGGACTACGAGCAGTACTTC	CASSTQGDYEQYF
TRBV4-1	few	TRBJ1-1	-	TGCGCCAGCAGCCAACTCGAGGGAAACACTGAAGCTTTCTTT	CASSQLEGNTEAFF